This passage covers 8 T cell receptor beta chains from one sample sequenced in a study of type 1 regulatory T cells. Each CDR3 protein gets one entry after TCRdb re-called the reads with MiXCR. The sample lists about 42,000 distinct CDR3 sequences; more than 9% were seen once. For these receptors, no antigen is known. Sequencing used cultured non-Tr1 T cells, either the whole culture or a sorted T cell fraction (not recorded which). The source of these receptors is a human donor in good health.

This clonotype was observed a handful of times. V gene TRBV19 combines with J gene TRBJ2-5; 8 bases match TRBD2. This CDR3 comprises 16 residues. The V and J ends lost 3 bases and 6 bases, in that order; junction bases with no gene match: 12. Germline V gene sequence: CDR1 LNHDA, CDR2 SQIVND (reference sequence). Here the CDR3 DNA reads TGTGCCAGTAGTATGGGAGCGGGAGACCGAAGGAAGACCCAGTACTTC. Protein sequence: CASSMGAGDRRKTQYF.

This rearrangement joins TRBV7-2 to TRBJ2-2, with 7 positions matching TRBD1. The CDR3 is 15 residues long. V was pared by 7 bases and J by 1 base, with 6 bases of the junction left unmatched. Germline values: CDR1 SGHTA, CDR2 FQGNSA. The CDR3 spells CASKPGQKNTGELFF. The CDR3 DNA is TGTGCCAGCAAACCGGGACAGAAGAACACCGGGGAGCTGTTTTTT.

This sequence joins TRBV5-4 and TRBJ2-5; a weak D match, TRBD1 (6 bases). Germline V gene lookup returns CDR1 SGHNT and CDR2 YYREEE (reference sequence). The CDR3 sequence is 14 residues long. V dropped 7 bases and J dropped 6 bases, with 19 bases sitting between them. CDR3 in DNA: TGTGCCAGCCATGCGGCAGGGGAGTCGAAGACCCAGTACTTC. Protein sequence: CASHAAGESKTQYF.

The chain joins TRBV2 to TRBJ2-6; D gene unclear. This CDR3 has 13 residues. CDR1 and CDR2 from the germline V gene are SNHLY and FYNNEI. V lost 4 bases, J lost 2 bases, and 3 bases lay in between. The CDR3 DNA reads TGTGCCAGCAGTGTCCCTGGGGCCAACGTCCTGACTTTC. This gives the protein CASSVPGANVLTF.

With regard to this clonotype: One base away lies a much larger clone, so this may be a sequencing read error. This chain uses TRBV29-1 with TRBJ1-1; tentatively, D is TRBD1 (5 bases). Germline lookup yields CDR1 SQVTM and CDR2 ANQGSEA. V was shortened by 6 bases and J by 4 bases, with 15 bases between the two germline ends. The CDR3 is made up of 13 amino acids. This CDR3 is CSVDGAMGTEAFF. CDR3 DNA sequence: TGCAGCGTCGATGGGGCAATGGGCACTGAAGCTTTCTTT. Drawing the rest from reference TRBV29-1 and TRBJ1-1, the complete variable domain is SAVISQKPSRDICQRGTSLTIQCQVDSQVTMMFWYRQQPGQSLTLIATANQGSEATYESGFVIDKFPISRPNLTFSTLTVSNMSPEDSSIYLCSVDGAMGTEAFFGQGTRLTVV.

This sequence joins TRBV30 and TRBJ1-1; no definite D call. The V end lost 2 bases, the J end lost 2 bases, and 9 bases lay between the germline ends. In germline, CDR1 is GTSNPN, CDR2 SVGIG (reference sequence). CDR3 length: 13 amino acids. CDR3 sequence reads: CAWSPSLNTEAFF. CDR3 in DNA: TGTGCCTGGAGTCCATCTTTAAACACTGAAGCTTTCTTT.

The genes are TRBV28 and TRBJ2-7, with D possibly TRBD1 on 6 matching bases. Trimming cost V 7 bases and J 4 bases, with 20 bases left between them. The CDR3 spans 15 residues. Per germline, CDR1 MDHEN and CDR2 SYDVKM. The CDR3 reads CASKPGGQLLYEQYF. The CDR3 bases are TGTGCCAGCAAACCGGGCGGACAGCTCCTTTACGAGCAGTACTTC. Using reference TRBV28 and TRBJ2-7 for the parts outside the CDR3, the full variable domain is DVKVTQSSRYLVKRTGEKVFLECVQDMDHENMFWYRQDPGLGLRLIYFSYDVKMKEKGDIPEGYSVSREKKERFSLILESASTNQTSMYLCASKPGGQLLYEQYFGPGTRLTVT.

This clonotype was observed at least ten times. The chain has TRBV7-8 and TRBJ1-1; 7 bases are shared with TRBD1. V lost 2 bases and J lost 6; bases outside the gene matches: 3. The CDR3 has 13 residues. Germline-derived CDR1 and CDR2 are SGHVS and FQNEAQ. The CDR3 nucleotides are TGTGCCAGCAGCTTATCCAGGGGGGCTGAAGCTTTCTTT. Protein sequence: CASSLSRGAEAFF.